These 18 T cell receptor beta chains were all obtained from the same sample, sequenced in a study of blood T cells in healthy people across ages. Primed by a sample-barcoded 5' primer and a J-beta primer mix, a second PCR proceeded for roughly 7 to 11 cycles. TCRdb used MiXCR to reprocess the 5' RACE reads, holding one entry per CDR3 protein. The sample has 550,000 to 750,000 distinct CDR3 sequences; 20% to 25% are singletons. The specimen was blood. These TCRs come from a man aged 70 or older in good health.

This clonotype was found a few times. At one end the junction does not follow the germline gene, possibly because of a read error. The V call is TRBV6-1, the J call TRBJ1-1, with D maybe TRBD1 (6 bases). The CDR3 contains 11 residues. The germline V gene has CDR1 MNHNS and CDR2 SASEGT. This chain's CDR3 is CASSADRTPSF. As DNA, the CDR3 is TGTGCCAGCAGTGCCGACAGGACCCCCAGCTTT.

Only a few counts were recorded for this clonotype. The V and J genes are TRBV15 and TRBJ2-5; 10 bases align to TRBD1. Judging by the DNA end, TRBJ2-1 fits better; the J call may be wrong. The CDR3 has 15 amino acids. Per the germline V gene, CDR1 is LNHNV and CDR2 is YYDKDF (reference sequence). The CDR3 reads CATRRDRGFTNEQFF. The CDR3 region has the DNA TGTGCCACCAGAAGGGACAGGGGATTTACGAATGAGCAGTTCTTC.

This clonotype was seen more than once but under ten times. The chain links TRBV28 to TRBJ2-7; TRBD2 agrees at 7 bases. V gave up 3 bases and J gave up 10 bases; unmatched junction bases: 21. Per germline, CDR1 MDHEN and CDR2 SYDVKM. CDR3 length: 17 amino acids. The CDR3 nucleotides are TGTGCCAGCAGTTTGGCGGCCCCAAGCCCCGCGGGAGAGCAACAGTACTTC. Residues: CASSLAAPSPAGEQQYF. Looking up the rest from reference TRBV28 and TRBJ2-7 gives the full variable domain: DVKVTQSSRYLVKRTGEKVFLECVQDMDHENMFWYRQDPGLGLRLIYFSYDVKMKEKGDIPEGYSVSREKKERFSLILESASTNQTSMYLCASSLAAPSPAGEQQYFGPGTRLTVT.

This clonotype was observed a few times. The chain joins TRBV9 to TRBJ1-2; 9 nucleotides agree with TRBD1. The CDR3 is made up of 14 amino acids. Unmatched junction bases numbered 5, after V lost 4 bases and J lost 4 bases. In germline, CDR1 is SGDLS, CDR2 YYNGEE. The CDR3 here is CASSPQDRGYGYTF. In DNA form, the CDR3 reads TGTGCCAGCAGCCCCCAGGACAGGGGCTATGGCTACACCTTC.

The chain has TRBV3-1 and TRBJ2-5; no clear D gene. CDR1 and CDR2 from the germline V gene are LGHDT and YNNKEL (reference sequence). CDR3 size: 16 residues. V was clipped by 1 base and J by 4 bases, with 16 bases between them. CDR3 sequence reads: CASSQGPMVGPETQYF. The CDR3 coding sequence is TGTGCCAGCAGCCAAGGCCCCATGGTGGGCCCAGAGACCCAGTACTTC.

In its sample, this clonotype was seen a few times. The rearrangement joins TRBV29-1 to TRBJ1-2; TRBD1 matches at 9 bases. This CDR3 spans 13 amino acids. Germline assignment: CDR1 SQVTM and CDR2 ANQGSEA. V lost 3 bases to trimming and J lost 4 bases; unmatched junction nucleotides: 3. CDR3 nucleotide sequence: TGCAGCGTTGAGGTGGACAGGGGCTATGGCTACACCTTC. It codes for CSVEVDRGYGYTF. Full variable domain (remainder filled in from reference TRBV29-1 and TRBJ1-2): SAVISQKPSRDICQRGTSLTIQCQVDSQVTMMFWYRQQPGQSLTLIATANQGSEATYESGFVIDKFPISRPNLTFSTLTVSNMSPEDSSIYLCSVEVDRGYGYTFGSGTRLTVV.

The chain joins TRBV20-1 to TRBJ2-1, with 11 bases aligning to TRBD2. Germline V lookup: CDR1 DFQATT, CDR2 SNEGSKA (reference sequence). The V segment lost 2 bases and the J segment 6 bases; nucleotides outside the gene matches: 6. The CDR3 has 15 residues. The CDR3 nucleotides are TGCAGTGCTAGATCCCAACTAGCGGGAGCCAATGAGCAGTTCTTC. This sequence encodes CSARSQLAGANEQFF.

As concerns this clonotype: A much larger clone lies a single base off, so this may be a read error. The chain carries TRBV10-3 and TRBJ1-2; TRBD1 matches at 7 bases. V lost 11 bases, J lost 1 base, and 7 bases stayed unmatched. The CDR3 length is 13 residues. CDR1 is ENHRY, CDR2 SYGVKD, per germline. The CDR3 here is CAARDSSNYGYTF. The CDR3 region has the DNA TGTGCCGCCCGGGACAGCAGTAACTATGGCTACACCTTC.

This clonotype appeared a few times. This chain's CDR3 is CASSQGVSGNTIYF. Written as DNA, the CDR3 is TGTGCCAGCAGCCAAGGGGTATCCGGAAACACCATATATTTT. The chain links TRBV14 to TRBJ1-3; D not certain. Per germline, CDR1 SGHDN and CDR2 FVKESK. This CDR3 has 14 residues. Trimming stripped 1 base from V and 4 bases from J, with 8 bases between. Based on the CDR3 plus reference TRBV14 and TRBJ1-3, the full variable domain is EAGVTQFPSHSVIEKGQTVTLRCDPISGHDNLYWYRRVMGKEIKFLLHFVKESKQDESGMPNNRFLAERTGGTYSTLKVQPAELEDSGVYFCASSQGVSGNTIYFGEGSWLTVV.

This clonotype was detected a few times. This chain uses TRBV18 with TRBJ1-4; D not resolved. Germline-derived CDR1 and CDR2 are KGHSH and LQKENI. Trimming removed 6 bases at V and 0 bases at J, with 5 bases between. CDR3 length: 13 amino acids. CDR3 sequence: CASSQTTNEKLFF. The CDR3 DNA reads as TGTGCCAGCTCGCAGACAACTAATGAAAAACTGTTTTTT.

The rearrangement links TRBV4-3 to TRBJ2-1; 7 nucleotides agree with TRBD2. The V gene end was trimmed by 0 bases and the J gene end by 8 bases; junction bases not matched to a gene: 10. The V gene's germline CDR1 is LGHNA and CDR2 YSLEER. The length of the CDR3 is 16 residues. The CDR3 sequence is CASSQEPGGSRDEQFF. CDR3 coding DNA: TGCGCCAGCAGCCAAGAACCCGGCGGGAGCCGCGATGAGCAGTTCTTC.

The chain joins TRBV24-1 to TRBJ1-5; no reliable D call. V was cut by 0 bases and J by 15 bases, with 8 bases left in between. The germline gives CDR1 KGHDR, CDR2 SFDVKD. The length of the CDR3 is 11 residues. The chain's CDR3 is CATSDLRRVHF. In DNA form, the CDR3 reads TGTGCCACCAGTGATTTGCGGAGGGTGCATTTT.

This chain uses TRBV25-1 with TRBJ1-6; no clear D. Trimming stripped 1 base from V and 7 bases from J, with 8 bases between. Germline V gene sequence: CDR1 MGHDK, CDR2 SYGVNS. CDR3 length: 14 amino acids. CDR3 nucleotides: TGTGCCAGCAGTGAATCGGTGCCGAATTCACCCCTCCACTTT. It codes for CASSESVPNSPLHF.

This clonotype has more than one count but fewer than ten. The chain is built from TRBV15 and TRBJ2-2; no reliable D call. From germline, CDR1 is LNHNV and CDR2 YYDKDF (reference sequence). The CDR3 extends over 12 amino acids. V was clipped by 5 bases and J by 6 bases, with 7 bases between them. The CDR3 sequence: CATSLWPGELFF. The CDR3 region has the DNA TGTGCCACCAGCTTATGGCCCGGGGAGCTGTTTTTT.

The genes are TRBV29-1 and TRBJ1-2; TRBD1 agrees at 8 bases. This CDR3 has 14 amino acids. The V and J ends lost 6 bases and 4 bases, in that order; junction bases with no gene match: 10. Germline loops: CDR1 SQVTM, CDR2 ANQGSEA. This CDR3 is CSVTLTGDGYGYTF. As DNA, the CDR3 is TGCAGCGTCACCCTGACAGGGGATGGCTATGGCTACACCTTC.

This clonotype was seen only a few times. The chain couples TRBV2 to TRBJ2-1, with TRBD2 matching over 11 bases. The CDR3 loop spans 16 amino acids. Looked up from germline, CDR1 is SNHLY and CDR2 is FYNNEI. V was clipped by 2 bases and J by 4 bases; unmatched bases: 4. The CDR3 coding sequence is TGTGCCAGCAGTGAAACTAGCGGGAGACCATACAATGAGCAGTTCTTC. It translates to CASSETSGRPYNEQFF.

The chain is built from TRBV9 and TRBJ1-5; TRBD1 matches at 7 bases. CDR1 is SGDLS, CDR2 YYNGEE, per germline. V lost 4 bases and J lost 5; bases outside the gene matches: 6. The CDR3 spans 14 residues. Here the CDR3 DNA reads TGTGCCAGCAGCCAGGGGGTGATTGATCAGCCCCAGCATTTT. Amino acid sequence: CASSQGVIDQPQHF.

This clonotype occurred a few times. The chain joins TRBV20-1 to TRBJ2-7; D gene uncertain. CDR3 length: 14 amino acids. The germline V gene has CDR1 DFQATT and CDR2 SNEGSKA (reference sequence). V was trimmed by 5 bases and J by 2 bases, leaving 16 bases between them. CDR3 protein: CSASQKIPAYEQYF. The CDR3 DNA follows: TGCAGTGCTTCACAAAAGATACCGGCCTACGAGCAGTACTTC.